These 20 T cell receptor beta chains were sequenced from one sample in a study of blood T cell repertoires in COVID-19. Data came from immunoSEQ multiplex PCR; TCRdb stores just in-frame clones and leaves some out. The sample contains roughly 26,000 clones, roughly 94% of which appear only once. The sample taken for sequencing was peripheral blood. These receptors came from a human donor with active COVID-19. The donor label of this sample is uncertain.

The chain has TRBV28 and TRBJ1-5; D is uncertain. Trimming removed 3 bases at V and 5 bases at J, with 11 bases between. Germline loops: CDR1 MDHEN, CDR2 SYDVKM. The CDR3 length is 14 residues. The CDR3 reads CASSLPTADQPQHF. The CDR3 DNA is TGTGCCAGCAGTTTGCCAACGGCGGATCAGCCCCAGCATTTT.

The chain uses TRBV5-8 and TRBJ2-1, with no clear D. This CDR3 is built from 15 residues. Between the trimmed V and J ends, which lost 5 bases and 0 bases, there was a span of 12 bases. CDR1 and CDR2 from the germline V gene are SGHTS and YDEGEE. The CDR3 sequence is CASRPTPRSYNEQFF. CDR3 sequence (DNA): TGTGCCAGCAGACCAACACCCCGCTCCTACAATGAGCAGTTCTTC.

The CDR3 sequence: CASSLGLPRSNSPLHF. DNA of the CDR3: TGTGCCAGCAGCTTGGGTCTTCCCCGTAGCAATTCACCCCTCCACTTT. The chain carries TRBV5-4 and TRBJ1-6; D gene ambiguous. CDR3 length equals 16 residues. Germline CDR1 is SGHNT and CDR2 is YYREEE (reference sequence). V was trimmed by 0 bases and J by 7 bases, leaving 14 bases between them.

The chain has TRBV27 and TRBJ1-1, with 7 bases that match TRBD1. Germline V gives CDR1 MNHEY, CDR2 SMNVEV (reference sequence). The CDR3 has 16 amino acids. J gave up 1 base and V 4 bases, and 9 bases lay outside the gene matches. The CDR3 DNA reads as TGTGCCAGCAGTTCCGGGACAGACCCAAGGAACACTGAAGCTTTCTTT. Amino acid sequence: CASSSGTDPRNTEAFF.

The rearrangement links TRBV3-1 (or the pseudogene TRBV3-2) to TRBJ2-2; D ambiguous. The V end lost 4 bases, the J end lost 6 bases, and 15 bases lay between the germline ends. Germline values: CDR1 LGHDT, CDR2 YNNKEL (reference sequence). This CDR3 contains 15 residues. The DNA of the CDR3 is TGTGCCAGCAGCCCGCCTAACCGAAGTCCCGGGGAGCTGTTTTTT. This gives the protein CASSPPNRSPGELFF.

The V call is TRBV5-1, the J call TRBJ2-7; the match to TRBD2 covers 9 bases. The CDR3 runs to 14 residues. V lost 4 bases, J lost 6 bases, and 8 bases stayed unmatched. From germline, CDR1 is SGHRS and CDR2 YFSETQ. The CDR3 region is CASSPRIAGAEQYF. CDR3 nucleotide sequence: TGCGCCAGCAGCCCCCGGATAGCGGGAGCCGAGCAGTACTTC.

The chain employs TRBV6-1 and TRBJ2-2; 8 positions agree with TRBD2. V was clipped by 0 bases and J by 7 bases; unmatched bases: 13. This CDR3 has 18 residues. Looked up from germline, CDR1 is MNHNS and CDR2 is SASEGT. The DNA of the CDR3 is TGTGCCAGCAGTGAAGCGGCCGGGGGGGGCGGATTGATCGGGGAGCTGTTTTTT. Its translation is CASSEAAGGGGLIGELFF.

V and J are TRBV3-1 (or the pseudogene TRBV3-2) and TRBJ2-7; tentative D call: TRBD2 (6 bases). V shed 3 bases and J shed 7 bases, with 10 bases lying between them. There are 12 residues in the CDR3. Per germline, CDR1 LGHDT and CDR2 YNNKEL (reference sequence). Written as DNA, the CDR3 is TGTGCCAGCAGCCAGGGGGGTAGAGAGCAGTACTTC. Its protein is CASSQGGREQYF.

The V and J genes are TRBV19 and TRBJ1-1; no clear D gene. Trimming shortened V by 7 bases and J by 5 bases, and 14 bases separated the two germline ends. Germline V CDR1 and CDR2: LNHDA, SQIVND (reference sequence). The CDR3 sequence is 13 residues long. DNA for the CDR3: TGTGCCAGTACCCATTTTTCGGGTACTGAAGCTTTCTTT. Translating gives CASTHFSGTEAFF.

The sample holds one count of this clone. The V and J genes are TRBV28 and TRBJ2-7, with 8 bases that match TRBD1. V dropped 8 bases and J dropped 5; count of bases not matched to a gene: 11. CDR3 length: 14 residues. Germline V gene sequence: CDR1 MDHEN, CDR2 SYDVKM. The CDR3 sequence is CASRSGDRGHEQYF. The CDR3 coding sequence is TGTGCCAGCCGCAGTGGTGACAGGGGACACGAGCAGTACTTC.

This rearrangement joins TRBV6-5 to TRBJ2-5; 8 nucleotides agree with TRBD2. Germline V gene lookup returns CDR1 MNHEY and CDR2 SVGAGI. The CDR3 length is 14 residues. V shed 7 bases and J 3 bases; nucleotides not matched to a gene: 7. The CDR3 loop reads CASKWLSGEETQYF. The CDR3 coding sequence is TGTGCCAGCAAGTGGCTTAGCGGGGAAGAGACCCAGTACTTC.

This sequence joins TRBV7-9 and TRBJ1-6, with D maybe TRBD1 (6 bases). The V gene's germline CDR1 is SEHNR and CDR2 FQNEAQ (reference sequence). The CDR3 is made up of 15 amino acids. V was cut by 5 bases and J by 9 bases, with 17 bases left in between. This CDR3 reads CASSGGGRRSSPLHF. The CDR3 nucleotides are TGTGCCAGCAGCGGGGGGGGCAGGCGGAGTTCACCCCTCCACTTT.

This sequence joins TRBV6-2 or TRBV6-3 and TRBJ2-3, with TRBD2 matching over 9 bases. The ends lost 4 bases at V and 14 bases at J; junction bases unmatched: 13. CDR1 and CDR2 from the germline V gene are MNHEY and SVGEGT. The CDR3 is 14 amino acids. The CDR3 DNA reads as TGTGCCAGCAGTTCAACAGAGTCTAGCGGGACAATGTATTTT. It yields the protein CASSSTESSGTMYF.

The rearrangement joins TRBV10-1 to TRBJ2-1, with 12 bases identical to TRBD2. Germline V CDR1 and CDR2: WNHNN, SYGVQD (reference sequence). This CDR3 is 14 amino acids long. Germline trimming cut 0 bases from V and 12 bases from J; bases unmatched to any gene: 3. The CDR3 sequence: CASSESLAGGPQFF. The CDR3 bases are TGCGCCAGCAGTGAGTCACTAGCGGGGGGCCCGCAGTTCTTC.

The genes are TRBV20-1 and TRBJ1-5; D is unclear. This CDR3 is 13 amino acids long. V was trimmed by 3 bases and J by 7 bases, leaving 13 bases between them. The V gene's germline CDR1 is DFQATT and CDR2 SNEGSKA (reference sequence). The CDR3 bases are TGCAGTGCTAGTGTCCTCGCGGGGCAGCCCCAGCATTTT. Protein sequence: CSASVLAGQPQHF.

A single count supports this clone. The CDR3 sequence: CASSADSQTYEQYF. Here the CDR3 DNA reads TGCGCCAGCAGTGCTGACAGCCAGACCTACGAGCAGTACTTC. The chain joins TRBV10-1 to TRBJ2-7; the D gene is possibly TRBD1 (5 bases). Trimming pared 4 bases from V and 2 bases from J, leaving 12 bases between. The CDR3 has 14 amino acids. Germline CDR1 WNHNN, CDR2 SYGVQD (reference sequence).

This chain joins TRBV6-1 and TRBJ2-7; no clear D gene. The CDR3 extends over 13 amino acids. The V and J ends lost 0 bases and 3 bases respectively, with 6 bases between them. The germline CDR1 and CDR2 sequences are MNHNS and SASEGT. CDR3 nucleotide sequence: TGTGCCAGCAGTGAAGCTGCTATCTACGAGCAGTACTTC. Amino acid sequence: CASSEAAIYEQYF.

This rearrangement joins TRBV28 to TRBJ1-2; 12 bases are shared with TRBD1. From germline, CDR1 is MDHEN and CDR2 SYDVKM. CDR3 length equals 15 residues. Germline trimming cut 10 bases from V and 8 bases from J; bases unmatched to any gene: 14. For the CDR3, the DNA is TGTGCCACCCTCTCGCCGGGACAGGGGGCGCGGGGCTACACCTTC. It specifies CATLSPGQGARGYTF.

V and J are TRBV3-1 (or the pseudogene TRBV3-2) and TRBJ2-2; 8 bases are a match to TRBD2. The CDR3 contains 16 residues. Germline values: CDR1 LGHDT, CDR2 YNNKEL (reference sequence). The J segment lost 1 base and the V segment lost 7 bases, leaving 8 bases of the junction unmatched. The CDR3 loop reads CASMTAGGRNTGELFF. The CDR3 bases are TGTGCCAGCATGACGGCGGGGGGCCGGAACACCGGGGAGCTGTTTTTT.

The rearrangement links TRBV5-1 to TRBJ2-3; a possible D gene is TRBD2 (6 bases). CDR1 is SGHRS, CDR2 YFSETQ, per germline. The germline V and J ends were trimmed by 5 bases and 1 base, with 14 bases remaining between them. CDR3 length: 15 amino acids. The CDR3 protein is CASSSSVPGTDTQYF. The CDR3 nucleotides are TGCGCCAGCAGTTCTAGCGTCCCTGGCACAGATACGCAGTATTTT.